Presented here are 17 T cell receptor beta chains from one specimen sequenced in a study of OX40 agonist ivuxolimab in advanced cancers. The repertoire was sequenced with immunoSEQ multiplex PCR; TCRdb's copy has only in-frame clones and lacks some. This sample yields more than 80,000 clones, of which more than 80% are seen a single time; around 1.6% belongs to the top ten. Sequencing was performed on CD4+ or CD8+ T cells sorted from blood, taken in a trial of the OX40 agonist ivuxolimab. Source of these receptors: an adult with an advanced solid tumor such as melanoma, head and neck, liver or kidney cancer.

This chain links TRBV5-4 with TRBJ2-5; no firm D call. CDR1 SGHNT and CDR2 YYREEE come from the germline V gene (reference sequence). CDR3 length equals 14 residues. Trimming took off 0 bases at V and 2 bases at J, with 8 bases between the two ends. The CDR3 reads CASSLGGKQETQYF. The CDR3 DNA is TGTGCCAGCAGCTTGGGCGGAAAGCAAGAGACCCAGTACTTC.

The chain recombines TRBV5-8 with TRBJ2-4; D gene uncertain. Germline-derived CDR1 and CDR2 are SGHTS and YDEGEE. The CDR3 is made up of 13 amino acids. V was pared by 0 bases and J by 9 bases, with 10 bases between. The DNA of the CDR3 is TGTGCCAGCAGCTTGGAAAGCCCCGGCATTCAGTACTTC. It is translated as CASSLESPGIQYF.

With respect to this clone: The same CDR3 is also encoded by other DNA sequences in this sample. The V and J genes are TRBV10-3 and TRBJ2-3; 11 nucleotides align to TRBD2. This CDR3 is 15 amino acids long. The germline V gene encodes CDR1 ENHRY and CDR2 SYGVKD. The junction had 8 bases not matched to a gene; V was cut back by 6 bases and J by 6 bases. The CDR3 reads CAIRDTSGSADTQYF. The CDR3 nucleotides are TGTGCCATCAGGGACACTAGCGGGAGTGCCGATACGCAGTATTTT.

The chain couples TRBV30 to TRBJ2-7, with D perhaps assigned TRBD1 or TRBD2 (5 bases each). Germline V gene lookup returns CDR1 GTSNPN and CDR2 SVGIG (reference sequence). V was pared by 5 bases and J by 1 base, with 9 bases between. This CDR3 contains 12 residues. CDR3 sequence reads: CAWGTGSYEQYF. CDR3 bases: TGTGCCTGGGGGACCGGTTCCTACGAGCAGTACTTC.

The chain's CDR3 is CASGTGTSGTYEQYF. CDR3 in DNA: TGTGCCAGCGGAACGGGGACTAGCGGGACCTACGAGCAGTACTTC. This sequence joins TRBV27 and TRBJ2-7; 13 bases align to TRBD2. V dropped 8 bases and J dropped 2; count of bases not matched to a gene: 6. The CDR3 is made up of 15 amino acids. The V gene's germline CDR1 is MNHEY and CDR2 SMNVEV (reference sequence).

V and J are TRBV4-2 and TRBJ1-1; possibly TRBD1 for D (6 bases). V was trimmed by 0 bases and J by 8 bases, leaving 16 bases between them. The CDR3 has 15 residues. In germline, CDR1 is LGHNA, CDR2 YNFKEQ. In DNA, the CDR3 is TGTGCCAGCAGCCAAGATATCCGGGGGCAGTGGGAAGCTTTCTTT. Protein product: CASSQDIRGQWEAFF.

The V call is TRBV11-2, the J call TRBJ1-4; 10 bases fit TRBD1. This CDR3 spans 15 amino acids. Trimming cost V 5 bases and J 8 bases; bases outside gene matches: 8. Germline CDR1 is SGHAT and CDR2 is FQNNGV. As DNA, the CDR3 is TGTGCCAGCAGCCAAATGGGACAGGGGAGAGAAAAACTGTTTTTT. Amino acid sequence: CASSQMGQGREKLFF.

The rearrangement links TRBV5-1 to TRBJ2-7; TRBD1 aligns across 9 bases. This CDR3 is built from 13 residues. V shed 6 bases and J 2 bases; nucleotides not matched to a gene: 3. Germline CDR1 is SGHRS and CDR2 is YFSETQ. In DNA, the CDR3 is TGCGCCAGCAACAGGGGGCCCACCTACGAGCAGTACTTC. This gives the protein CASNRGPTYEQYF.

The gene calls are TRBV7-9 and TRBJ2-5, with 12 bases lining up with TRBD2. The CDR3 length is 17 residues. Losses at the gene ends were 1 base for V and 4 bases for J; bases not matched to a gene: 7. Germline V gene lookup returns CDR1 SEHNR and CDR2 FQNEAQ (reference sequence). The chain's CDR3 is CASSLGLAGGQGETQYF. The CDR3 DNA reads TGTGCCAGCAGCTTAGGCCTAGCGGGAGGGCAGGGAGAGACCCAGTACTTC.

The chain recombines TRBV5-5 with TRBJ2-1; 7 bases fit TRBD2. V lost 1 base and J lost 2; bases outside the gene matches: 6. The germline V gene encodes CDR1 SGHKS and CDR2 YYEKEE (reference sequence). There are 16 residues in the CDR3. The DNA of the CDR3 is TGTGCCAGCAGCTTGACTGCGGGAGTGGCCTACAATGAGCAGTTCTTC. It specifies CASSLTAGVAYNEQFF.

The gene calls are TRBV15 and TRBJ2-1, with 9 bases identical to TRBD2. Unmatched junction bases numbered 26, after V lost 3 bases and J lost 8 bases. There are 21 residues in the CDR3. Germline-derived CDR1 and CDR2 are LNHNV and YYDKDF (reference sequence). In DNA form, the CDR3 reads TGTGCCACCAGCAGCCGCATTCGAGGGGTCCGGCGGGAGGGCCGACGGGATGAGCAGTTCTTC. This encodes CATSSRIRGVRREGRRDEQFF.

This CDR3 is CASSFYGTGEGQPQHF. The CDR3 region has the DNA TGTGCCAGCAGCTTCTACGGGACAGGGGAGGGTCAGCCCCAGCATTTT. V is TRBV5-8 and J is TRBJ1-5; 10 nucleotides line up with TRBD1. Germline values: CDR1 SGHTS, CDR2 YDEGEE. J gave up 6 bases and V 2 bases, and 8 bases lay outside the gene matches. CDR3 length equals 16 residues.

The rearrangement joins TRBV9 to TRBJ1-3; TRBD1 matches 8 bases. The CDR3 loop spans 16 amino acids. The J segment lost 4 bases and the V segment lost 3 bases, leaving 9 bases of the junction unmatched. Germline V lookup: CDR1 SGDLS, CDR2 YYNGEE. CDR3 coding DNA: TGTGCCAGCAGCGCGTCACAGGGGGTTTACGGAAACACCATATATTTT. Protein: CASSASQGVYGNTIYF.

This chain links TRBV5-1 with TRBJ2-3; 7 nucleotides match TRBD2. V was pared by 3 bases and J by 2 bases, with 6 bases of the junction left unmatched. Germline CDR1 SGHRS, CDR2 YFSETQ. The CDR3 covers 15 residues. CDR3 nucleotides: TGCGCCAGCAGCTCCCTAGCGGCTGTCACAGATACGCAGTATTTT. Translation gives CASSSLAAVTDTQYF.

The J gene is TRBJ2-7, the V gene TRBV7-2, with 13 bases identical to TRBD2. The V segment lost 4 bases and the J segment 5 bases; nucleotides outside the gene matches: 8. The CDR3 totals 16 residues. Germline V gene lookup returns CDR1 SGHTA and CDR2 FQGNSA. The CDR3 nucleotides are TGTGCCAGCAGCTCGACTAGCGGGAGGCCGAGGAACGAGCAGTACTTC. It specifies CASSSTSGRPRNEQYF.

V usage is TRBV5-1 and J usage is TRBJ1-4, with 9 bases that match TRBD1. Germline V gene lookup returns CDR1 SGHRS and CDR2 YFSETQ. V lost 5 bases and J lost 2; bases outside the gene matches: 16. There are 19 residues in the CDR3. CDR3 amino acids: CASSTLPQQGAGTNEKLFF. DNA for the CDR3: TGCGCCAGCAGTACGTTGCCCCAACAGGGGGCTGGGACTAATGAAAAACTGTTTTTT.

The rearrangement uses TRBV11-3 and TRBJ1-1, with 7 nucleotides matching TRBD1. CDR3 length equals 18 residues. After removal of 7 bases from V and 3 bases from J, the junction contained 20 bases not matched to a gene. Germline V gives CDR1 SGHNT, CDR2 YENEEA. CDR3 region: CASTRMAEGARLDTEAFF. CDR3 DNA sequence: TGTGCCAGCACTCGAATGGCGGAGGGGGCGAGGTTGGACACTGAAGCTTTCTTT.